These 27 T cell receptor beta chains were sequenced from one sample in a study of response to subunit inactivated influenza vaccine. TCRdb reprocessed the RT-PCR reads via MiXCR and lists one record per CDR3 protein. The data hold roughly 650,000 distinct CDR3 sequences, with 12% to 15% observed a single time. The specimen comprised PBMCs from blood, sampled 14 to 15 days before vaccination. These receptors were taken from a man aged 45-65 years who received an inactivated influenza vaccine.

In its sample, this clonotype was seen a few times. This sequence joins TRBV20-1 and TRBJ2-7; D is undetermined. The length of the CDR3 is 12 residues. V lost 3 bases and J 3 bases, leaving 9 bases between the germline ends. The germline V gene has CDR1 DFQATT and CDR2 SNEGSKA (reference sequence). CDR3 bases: TGCAGTGCTAGTAGCAGAAACTACGAGCAGTACTTC. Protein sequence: CSASSRNYEQYF.

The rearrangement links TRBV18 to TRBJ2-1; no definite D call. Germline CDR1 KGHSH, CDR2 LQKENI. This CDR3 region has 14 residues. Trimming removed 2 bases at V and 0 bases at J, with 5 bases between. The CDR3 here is CASSPKSSYNEQFF. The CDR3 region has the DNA TGTGCCAGCTCACCAAAGAGCTCCTACAATGAGCAGTTCTTC.

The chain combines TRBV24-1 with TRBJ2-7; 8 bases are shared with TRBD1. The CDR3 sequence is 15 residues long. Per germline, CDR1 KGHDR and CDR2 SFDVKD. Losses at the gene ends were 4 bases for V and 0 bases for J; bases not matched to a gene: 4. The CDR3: CATSDSGGSSYEQYF. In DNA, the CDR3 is TGTGCCACCAGTGACTCAGGGGGCAGCTCCTACGAGCAGTACTTC.

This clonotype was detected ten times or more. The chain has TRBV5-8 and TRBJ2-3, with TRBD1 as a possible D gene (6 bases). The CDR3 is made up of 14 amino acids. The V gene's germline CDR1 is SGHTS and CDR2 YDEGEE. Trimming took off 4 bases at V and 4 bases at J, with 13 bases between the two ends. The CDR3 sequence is CASSHGQRADTQYF. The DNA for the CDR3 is TGTGCCAGCAGCCATGGACAGCGCGCAGATACGCAGTATTTT.

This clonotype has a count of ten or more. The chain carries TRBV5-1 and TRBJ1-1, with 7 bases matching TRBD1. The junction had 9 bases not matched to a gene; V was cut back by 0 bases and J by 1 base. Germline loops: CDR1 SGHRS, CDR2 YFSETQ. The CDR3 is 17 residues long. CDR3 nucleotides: TGCGCCAGCAGCTTGGTGGAGAGACAGGGTCGGAACACTGAAGCTTTCTTT. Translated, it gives CASSLVERQGRNTEAFF.

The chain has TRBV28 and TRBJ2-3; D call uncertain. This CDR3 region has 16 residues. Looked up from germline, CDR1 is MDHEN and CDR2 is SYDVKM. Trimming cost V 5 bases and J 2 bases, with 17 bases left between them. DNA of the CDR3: TGTGCCAGCAGTCTTCAGTATGGCCAAGACACAGATACGCAGTATTTT. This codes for CASSLQYGQDTDTQYF.

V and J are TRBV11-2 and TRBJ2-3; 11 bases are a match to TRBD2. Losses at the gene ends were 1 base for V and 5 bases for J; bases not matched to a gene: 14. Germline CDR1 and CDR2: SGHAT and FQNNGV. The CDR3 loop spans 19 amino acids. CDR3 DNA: TGTGCCAGCAGCTTAGGACTAGCGGGGACCTATAGGCAGGGAGATACGCAGTATTTT. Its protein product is CASSLGLAGTYRQGDTQYF.

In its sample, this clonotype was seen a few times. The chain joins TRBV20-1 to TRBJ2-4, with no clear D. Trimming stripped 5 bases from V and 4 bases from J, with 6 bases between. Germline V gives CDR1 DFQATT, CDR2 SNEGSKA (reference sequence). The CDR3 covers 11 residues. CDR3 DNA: TGCAGTGCTGCGCGGAAAAACATTCAGTACTTC. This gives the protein CSAARKNIQYF.

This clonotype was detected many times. The CDR3 DNA sequence: TGTGCCAGCAGTTTTGGGGCTAATGAAAAACTGTTTTTT. It is translated as CASSFGANEKLFF. This chain connects TRBV12-3 or TRBV12-4 to TRBJ1-4; no clear D gene. Deletions cut 3 bases from V and 3 bases from J, with 5 bases between. This CDR3 spans 13 amino acids.

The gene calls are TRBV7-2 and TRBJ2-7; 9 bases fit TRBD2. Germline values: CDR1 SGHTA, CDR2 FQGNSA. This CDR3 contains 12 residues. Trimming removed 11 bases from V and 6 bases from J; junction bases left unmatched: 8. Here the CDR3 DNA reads TGTGCCTCGGGAGCGGGAGGCTTCGAGCAGTACTTC. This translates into CASGAGGFEQYF.

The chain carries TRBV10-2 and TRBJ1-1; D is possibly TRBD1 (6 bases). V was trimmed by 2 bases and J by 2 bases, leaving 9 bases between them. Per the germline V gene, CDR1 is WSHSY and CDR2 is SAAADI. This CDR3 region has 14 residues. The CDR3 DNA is TGCGCCAGCAGTGAGGTAGGGGGAAACACTGAAGCTTTCTTT. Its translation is CASSEVGGNTEAFF.

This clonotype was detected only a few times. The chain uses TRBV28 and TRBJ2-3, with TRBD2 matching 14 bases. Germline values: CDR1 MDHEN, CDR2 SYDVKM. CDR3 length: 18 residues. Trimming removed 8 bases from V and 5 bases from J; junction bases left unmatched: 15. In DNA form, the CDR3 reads TGTGCCAGCTGCGGGATGTCCCCTGGGACTAGCGGGAGAGATACGCAGTATTTT. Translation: CASCGMSPGTSGRDTQYF.

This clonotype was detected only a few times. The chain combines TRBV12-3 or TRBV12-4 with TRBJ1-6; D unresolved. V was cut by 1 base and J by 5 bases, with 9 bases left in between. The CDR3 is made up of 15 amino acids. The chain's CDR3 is CASSLGSTHNSPLHF. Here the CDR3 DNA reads TGTGCCAGCAGTTTAGGGAGCACCCATAATTCACCCCTCCACTTT.

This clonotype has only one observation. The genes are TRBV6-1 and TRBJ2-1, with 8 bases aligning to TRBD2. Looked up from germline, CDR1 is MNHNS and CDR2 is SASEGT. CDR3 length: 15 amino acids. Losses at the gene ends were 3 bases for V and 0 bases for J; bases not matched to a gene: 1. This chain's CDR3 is CASSDGTSSYNEQFF. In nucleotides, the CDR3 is TGTGCCAGCAGTGACGGGACTAGCTCCTACAATGAGCAGTTCTTC.

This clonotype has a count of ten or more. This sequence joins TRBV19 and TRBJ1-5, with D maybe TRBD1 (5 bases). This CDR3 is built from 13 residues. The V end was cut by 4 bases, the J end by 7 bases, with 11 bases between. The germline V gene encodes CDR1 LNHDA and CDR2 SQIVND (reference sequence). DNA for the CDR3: TGTGCCAGTAGTAAGACAGTTTGGCAGCCCCAGCATTTT. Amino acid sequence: CASSKTVWQPQHF. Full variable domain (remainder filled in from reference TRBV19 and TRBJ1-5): DGGITQSPKYLFRKEGQNVTLSCEQNLNHDAMYWYRQDPGQGLRLIYYSQIVNDFQKGDIAEGYSVSREKKESFPLTVTSAQKNPTAFYLCASSKTVWQPQHFGDGTRLSIL.

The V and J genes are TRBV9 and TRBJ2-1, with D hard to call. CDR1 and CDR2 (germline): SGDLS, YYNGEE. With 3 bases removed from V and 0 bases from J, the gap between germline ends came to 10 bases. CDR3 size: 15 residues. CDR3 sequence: CASSAEPPSYNEQFF. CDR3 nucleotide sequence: TGTGCCAGCAGCGCCGAACCACCCTCCTACAATGAGCAGTTCTTC.

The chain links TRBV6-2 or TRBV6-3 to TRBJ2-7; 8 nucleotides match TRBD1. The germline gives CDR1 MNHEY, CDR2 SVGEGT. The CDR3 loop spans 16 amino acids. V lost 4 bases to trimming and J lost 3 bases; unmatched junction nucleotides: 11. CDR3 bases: TGTGCCAGCAGTTGGAGATCGGACAGGGAGAACTACGAGCAGTACTTC. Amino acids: CASSWRSDRENYEQYF.

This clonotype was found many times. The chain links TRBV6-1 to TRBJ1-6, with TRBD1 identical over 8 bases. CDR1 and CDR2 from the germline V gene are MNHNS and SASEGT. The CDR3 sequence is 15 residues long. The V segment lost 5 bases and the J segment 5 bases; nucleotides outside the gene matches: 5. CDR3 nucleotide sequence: TGTGCCAGCAGTACAGGACAGGGAAATAATTCACCCCTCCACTTT. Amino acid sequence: CASSTGQGNNSPLHF.

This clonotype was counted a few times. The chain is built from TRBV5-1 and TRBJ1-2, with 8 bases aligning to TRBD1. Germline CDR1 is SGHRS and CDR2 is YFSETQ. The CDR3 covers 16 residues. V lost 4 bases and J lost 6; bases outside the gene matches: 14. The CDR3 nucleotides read TGCGCCAGCAGCCTCGGGACAGGAACCTACACGGATGGCTACACCTTC. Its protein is CASSLGTGTYTDGYTF.

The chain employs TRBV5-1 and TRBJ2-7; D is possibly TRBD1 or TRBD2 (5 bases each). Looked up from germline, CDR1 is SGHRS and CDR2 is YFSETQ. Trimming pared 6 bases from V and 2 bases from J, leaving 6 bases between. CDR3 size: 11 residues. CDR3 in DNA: TGCGCCAGCATGGGGGCCTACGAGCAGTACTTC. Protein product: CASMGAYEQYF.

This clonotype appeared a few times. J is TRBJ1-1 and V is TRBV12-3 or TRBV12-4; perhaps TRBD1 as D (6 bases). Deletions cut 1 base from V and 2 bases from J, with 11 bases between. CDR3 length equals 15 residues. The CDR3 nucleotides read TGTGCCAGCAGTTTAGTGAACAGGGCCAACACTGAAGCTTTCTTT. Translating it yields CASSLVNRANTEAFF.

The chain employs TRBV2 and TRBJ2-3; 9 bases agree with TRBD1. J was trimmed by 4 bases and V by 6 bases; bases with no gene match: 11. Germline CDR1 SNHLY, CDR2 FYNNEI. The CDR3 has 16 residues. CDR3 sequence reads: CASSPSGTGKADTQYF. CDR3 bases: TGTGCCAGCAGCCCCTCCGGGACAGGGAAAGCAGATACGCAGTATTTT.

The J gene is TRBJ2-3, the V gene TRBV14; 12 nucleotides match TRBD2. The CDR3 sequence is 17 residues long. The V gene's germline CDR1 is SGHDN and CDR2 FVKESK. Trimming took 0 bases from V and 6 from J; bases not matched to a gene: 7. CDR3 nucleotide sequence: TGTGCCAGCAGCCAAGATCCTAGCGGGAGGGCAATCGATACGCAGTATTTT. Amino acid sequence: CASSQDPSGRAIDTQYF.

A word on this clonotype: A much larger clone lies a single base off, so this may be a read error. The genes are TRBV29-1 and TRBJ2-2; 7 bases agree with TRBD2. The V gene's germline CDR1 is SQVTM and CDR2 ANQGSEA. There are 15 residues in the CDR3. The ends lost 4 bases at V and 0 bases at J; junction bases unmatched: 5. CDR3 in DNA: TGCAGCGTTGGATTTAGCGGGTCGAACACCGGGGAGCTGTTTTTT. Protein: CSVGFSGSNTGELFF.

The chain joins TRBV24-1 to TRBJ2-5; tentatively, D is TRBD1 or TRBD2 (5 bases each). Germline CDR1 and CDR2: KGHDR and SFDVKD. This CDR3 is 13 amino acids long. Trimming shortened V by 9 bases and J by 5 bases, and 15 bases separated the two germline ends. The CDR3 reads CATQSSEGETQYF. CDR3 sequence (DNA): TGTGCCACCCAATCCTCCGAGGGGGAGACCCAGTACTTC.

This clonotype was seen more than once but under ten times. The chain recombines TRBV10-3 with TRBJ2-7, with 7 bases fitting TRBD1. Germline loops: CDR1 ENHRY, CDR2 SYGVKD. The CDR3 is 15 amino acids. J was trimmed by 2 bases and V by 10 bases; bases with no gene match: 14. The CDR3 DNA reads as TGTGCCACCTCACAGGGGATGGTTCTTGCCTACGAGCAGTACTTC. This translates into CATSQGMVLAYEQYF.

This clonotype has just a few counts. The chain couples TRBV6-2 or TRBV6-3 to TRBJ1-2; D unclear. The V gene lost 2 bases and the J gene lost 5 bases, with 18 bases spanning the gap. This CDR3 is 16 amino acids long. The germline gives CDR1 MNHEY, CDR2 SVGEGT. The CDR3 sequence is CASSYLNTGLGYGYTF. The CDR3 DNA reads TGTGCCAGCAGTTACCTAAATACGGGCTTGGGATATGGCTACACCTTC.